This T cell receptor (beta chain) was sequenced during a study of blood T cell repertoires in COVID-19. Turning to the study itself: Acute and convalescent COVID-19 samples came from the United States, Italy and Spain.

Assay used: immunoSEQ multiplex PCR; TCRdb lists only in-frame clones, some missing. The sample holds 100,000 to 150,000 clones, 55% to 70% seen once. Trimming pared 7 bases from V and 1 base from J, leaving 20 bases between. CDR1 and CDR2 (germline): SGHRS, YFSETQ. This CDR3 has 16 residues. This chain links TRBV5-1 with TRBJ1-1, with D perhaps matching TRBD1 (5 bases). The sequencing input was peripheral blood. The TCR originated in a woman between 65 and 79 years old with acute or convalescent COVID-19. Written as DNA, the CDR3 is TGCGCCAGCGTACTGGGGCAGGGTCATTCGAACACTGAAGCTTTCTTT. The encoded protein is CASVLGQGHSNTEAFF.